A few counts support the clone carrying this TCR beta chain. Its antigen is not known. TCRdb recomputed calls from the reads with MiXCR, one row per CDR3 protein. The profile covers more than 400,000 distinct CDR3 sequences, with around 27% appearing a single time and less than 15% taken by the ten largest. The sample comes from a study of T cell repertoires in cytomegalovirus infection. The wider study: Both CMV infection and a matching HLA type were indicated by public TCR beta signatures. General study findings and limits: Summed public TCR beta family frequency identified CMV carriers bearing the relevant HLA. The ex vivo response showed dominance by HLA-C-restricted CMV-specific TCR beta clonotypes.

The germline V gene encodes CDR1 MNHEY and CDR2 SVGEGT. V was clipped by 2 bases and J by 2 bases; unmatched bases: 6. This CDR3 region has 17 residues. This TCR was recovered from a human donor in good health (CMV status not recorded). Some clones in this sample may be carry-over from other donors' samples. V and J are TRBV6-2 or TRBV6-3 and TRBJ1-5, with 10 bases aligning to TRBD1. The sequenced sample consisted of PBMCs. The DNA for the CDR3 is TGTGCCAGCAGTTACAATCCGGGACAGGGGCGCAATCAGCCCCAGCATTTT. Protein sequence: CASSYNPGQGRNQPQHF.